The source of this T cell receptor beta chain is a study of molecular identifiers for immune sequencing clone quantification. This clonotype showed up just a few times. This CDR3 spans 14 amino acids. V was pared by 1 base and J by 6 bases, with 13 bases between. Germline V gene data show CDR1 as SGHTA and CDR2 as FQGNSA. Listed TCR primers, together with previously described methods, were used for the bulk TCR libraries. Each CDR3 protein gets one entry after TCRdb re-called the PCR reads with MiXCR. The sample consists of 62,000 or so distinct CDR3 sequences, around 18% of them appearing once. The chain joins TRBV7-2 to TRBJ2-7, with D uncertain. The source of this sequence is a human donor in good health. Some libraries in this study had Jurkat cell RNA spiked in. What was sequenced was naive CD8+ T cells from blood, with Jurkat cell RNA spiked in. This sample's subset: FACS-sorted CD8+CD4-CCR7+CD45RA+ naive T cells. The CDR3 coding sequence is TGTGCCAGCAGCTTAGATCGGGTTTCCGCCGAGCAGTACTTC. It yields the protein CASSLDRVSAEQYF.